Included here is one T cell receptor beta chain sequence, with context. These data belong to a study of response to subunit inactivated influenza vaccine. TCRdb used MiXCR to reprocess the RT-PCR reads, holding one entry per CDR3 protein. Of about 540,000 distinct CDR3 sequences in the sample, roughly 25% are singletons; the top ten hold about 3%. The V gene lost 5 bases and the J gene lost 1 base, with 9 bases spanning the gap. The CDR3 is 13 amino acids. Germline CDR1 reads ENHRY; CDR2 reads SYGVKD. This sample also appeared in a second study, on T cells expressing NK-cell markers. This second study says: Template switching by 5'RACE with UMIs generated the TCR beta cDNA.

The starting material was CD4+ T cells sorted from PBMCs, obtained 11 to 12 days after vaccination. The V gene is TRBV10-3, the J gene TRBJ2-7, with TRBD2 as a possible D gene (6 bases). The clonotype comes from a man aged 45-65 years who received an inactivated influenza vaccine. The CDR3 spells CAISPSESYEQYF. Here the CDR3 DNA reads TGTGCCATCAGTCCTAGCGAGTCCTACGAGCAGTACTTC.